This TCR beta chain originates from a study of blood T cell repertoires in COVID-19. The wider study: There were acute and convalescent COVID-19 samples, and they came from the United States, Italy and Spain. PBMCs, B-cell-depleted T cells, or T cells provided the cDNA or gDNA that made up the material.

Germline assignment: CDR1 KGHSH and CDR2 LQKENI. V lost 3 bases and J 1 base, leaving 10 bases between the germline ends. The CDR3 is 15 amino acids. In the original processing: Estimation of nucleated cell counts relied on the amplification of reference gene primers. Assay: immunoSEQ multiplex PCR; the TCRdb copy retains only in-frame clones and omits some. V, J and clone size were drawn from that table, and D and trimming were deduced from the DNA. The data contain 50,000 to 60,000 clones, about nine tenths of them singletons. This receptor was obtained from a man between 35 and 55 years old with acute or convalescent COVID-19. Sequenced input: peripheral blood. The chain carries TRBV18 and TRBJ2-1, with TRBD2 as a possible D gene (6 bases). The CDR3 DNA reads TGTGCCAGCTCACCCAGACTAGTTTCCTACAATGAGCAGTTCTTC. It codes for CASSPRLVSYNEQFF.